This T cell receptor (beta chain) was captured by sequencing in a study of technical replicates of blood from four donors (dated 2017 in TCRdb). Worth noting for this clone: Its antigen target is currently unknown. No base quality values were provided; no much bigger clone lies one nucleotide off.

Counted from cysteine to phenylalanine, this CDR3 has 18 amino acids. Left in the record is the CDR3 DNA by itself, 54 bases read in frame from the first base. V is cut back by 0 bases and J by 8 bases, with 13 bases in the junction unmatched. Per the germline V gene, SGHVS is the CDR1 and FQNEAQ is the CDR2. Preparation of the library involved the immunoSEQ multiplex PCR assay. TCRdb provides this immuneACCESS table in a form limited to in-frame rearrangements. Some clones are lacking; in checked studies, under half of them reflect an unresolved V gene, and why the rest are absent is not known. This sample holds under 90,000 clones; 90% to 98% were observed only once. The ten largest clonotypes hold around 0.2% of the sample.

The chain employs TRBV7-8 and TRBJ2-1, with 10 bases in between that match TRBD2. This clonotype was sampled from a human donor in good health. Sequencing input: T cells isolated from PBMCs. The DNA sequence follows: TGTGCCAGCAGCTTAGCCGGTAGCGGGGGGCCCGGTAGCCATGAGCAGTTCTTC. The resulting protein is CASSLAGSGGPGSHEQFF.